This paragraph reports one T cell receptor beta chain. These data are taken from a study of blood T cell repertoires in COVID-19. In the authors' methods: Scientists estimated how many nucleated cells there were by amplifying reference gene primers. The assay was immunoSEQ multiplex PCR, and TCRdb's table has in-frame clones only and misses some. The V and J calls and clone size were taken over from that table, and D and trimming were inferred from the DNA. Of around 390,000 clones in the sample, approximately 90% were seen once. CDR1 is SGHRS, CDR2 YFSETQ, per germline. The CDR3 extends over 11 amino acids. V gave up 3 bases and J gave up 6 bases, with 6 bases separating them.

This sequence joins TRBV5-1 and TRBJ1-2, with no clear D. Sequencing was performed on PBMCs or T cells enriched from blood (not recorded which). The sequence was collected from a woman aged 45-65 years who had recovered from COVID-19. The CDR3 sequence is CASSSGDGYTF. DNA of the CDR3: TGCGCCAGCAGCTCCGGAGATGGCTACACCTTC.